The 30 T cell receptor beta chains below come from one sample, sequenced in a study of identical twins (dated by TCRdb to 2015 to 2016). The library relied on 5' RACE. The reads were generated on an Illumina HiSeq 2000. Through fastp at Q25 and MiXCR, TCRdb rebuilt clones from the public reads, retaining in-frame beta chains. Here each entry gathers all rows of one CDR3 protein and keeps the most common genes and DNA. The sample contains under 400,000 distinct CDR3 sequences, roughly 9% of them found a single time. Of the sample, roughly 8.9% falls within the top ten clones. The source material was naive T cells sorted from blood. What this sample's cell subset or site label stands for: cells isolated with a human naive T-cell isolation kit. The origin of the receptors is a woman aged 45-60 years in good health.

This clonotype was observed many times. The CDR3 bases are TGTGCCAGCAGCCCACGCCCTTTGCGCGGGAGCGGTGAGCAGTTCTTC. This translates into CASSPRPLRGSGEQFF. The V and J genes are TRBV7-9 and TRBJ2-1, with TRBD2 matching 7 bases. Germline CDR1 reads SEHNR; CDR2 reads FQNEAQ (reference sequence). With V trimmed by 5 bases and J by 9 bases, 16 bases remained unmatched. This CDR3 has 16 amino acids.

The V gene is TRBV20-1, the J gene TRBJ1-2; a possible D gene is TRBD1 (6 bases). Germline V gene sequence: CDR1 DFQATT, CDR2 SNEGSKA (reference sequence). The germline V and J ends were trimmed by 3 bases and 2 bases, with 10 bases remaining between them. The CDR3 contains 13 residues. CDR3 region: CSASRTDNYGYTF. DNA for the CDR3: TGCAGTGCTAGCCGGACAGACAACTATGGCTACACCTTC.

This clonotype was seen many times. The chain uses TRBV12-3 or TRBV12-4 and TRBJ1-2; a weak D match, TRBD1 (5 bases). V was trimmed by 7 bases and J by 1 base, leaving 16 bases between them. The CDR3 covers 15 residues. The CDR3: CASTSGWEDNYGYTF. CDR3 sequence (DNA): TGTGCCAGCACTTCAGGGTGGGAGGATAACTATGGCTACACCTTC.

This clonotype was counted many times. CDR3 sequence: CASSYTSGTTDTQYF. For the CDR3, the DNA is TGCGCCAGCAGCTATACTAGCGGGACCACAGATACGCAGTATTTT. The chain uses TRBV5-1 and TRBJ2-3; 10 positions match TRBD2. Germline CDR1 reads SGHRS; CDR2 reads YFSETQ. Germline trimming cut 3 bases from V and 2 bases from J; bases unmatched to any gene: 3. CDR3 length equals 15 residues.

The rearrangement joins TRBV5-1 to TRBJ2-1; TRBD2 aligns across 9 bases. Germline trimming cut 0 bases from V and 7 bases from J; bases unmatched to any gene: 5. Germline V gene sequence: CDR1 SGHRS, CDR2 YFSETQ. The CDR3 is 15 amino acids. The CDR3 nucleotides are TGCGCCAGCAGCTTGGATGGCGGGAGGGTAAATGAGCAGTTCTTC. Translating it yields CASSLDGGRVNEQFF. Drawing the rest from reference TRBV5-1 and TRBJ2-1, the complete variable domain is KAGVTQTPRYLIKTRGQQVTLSCSPISGHRSVSWYQQTPGQGLQFLFEYFSETQRNKGNFPGRFSGRQFSNSRSEMNVSTLELGDSALYLCASSLDGGRVNEQFFGPGTRLTVL.

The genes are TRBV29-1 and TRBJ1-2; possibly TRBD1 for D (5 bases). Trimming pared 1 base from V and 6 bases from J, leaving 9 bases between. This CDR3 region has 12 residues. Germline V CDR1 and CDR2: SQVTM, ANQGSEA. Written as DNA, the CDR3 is TGCAGCGTTGAAGGGCAGGGCCATGGCTACACCTTC. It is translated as CSVEGQGHGYTF.

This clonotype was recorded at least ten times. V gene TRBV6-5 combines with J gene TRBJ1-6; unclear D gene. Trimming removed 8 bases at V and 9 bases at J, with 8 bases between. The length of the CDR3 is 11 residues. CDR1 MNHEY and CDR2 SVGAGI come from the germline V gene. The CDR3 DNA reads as TGTGCCAGCGGGCGAGGTTCACCCCTCCACTTT. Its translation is CASGRGSPLHF.

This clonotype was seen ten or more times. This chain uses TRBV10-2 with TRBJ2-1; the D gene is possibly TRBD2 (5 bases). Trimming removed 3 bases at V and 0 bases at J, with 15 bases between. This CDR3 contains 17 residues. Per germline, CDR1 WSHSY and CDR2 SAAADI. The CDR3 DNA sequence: TGCGCCAGCAGTGATCTCCCGACCCGGGACTCCTACAATGAGCAGTTCTTC. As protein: CASSDLPTRDSYNEQFF.

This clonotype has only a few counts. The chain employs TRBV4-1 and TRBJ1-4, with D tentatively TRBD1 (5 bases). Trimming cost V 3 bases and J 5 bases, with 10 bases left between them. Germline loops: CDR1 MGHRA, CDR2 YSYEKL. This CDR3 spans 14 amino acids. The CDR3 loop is CASSQLGTNEKLFF. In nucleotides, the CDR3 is TGCGCCAGCAGCCAGCTCGGGACGAATGAAAAACTGTTTTTT.

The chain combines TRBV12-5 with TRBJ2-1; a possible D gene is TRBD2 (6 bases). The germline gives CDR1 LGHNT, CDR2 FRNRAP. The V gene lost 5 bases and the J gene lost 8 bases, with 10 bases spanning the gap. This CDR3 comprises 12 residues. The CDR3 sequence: CASGPPGDEQFF. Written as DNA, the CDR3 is TGTGCTAGTGGTCCACCGGGGGATGAGCAGTTCTTC.

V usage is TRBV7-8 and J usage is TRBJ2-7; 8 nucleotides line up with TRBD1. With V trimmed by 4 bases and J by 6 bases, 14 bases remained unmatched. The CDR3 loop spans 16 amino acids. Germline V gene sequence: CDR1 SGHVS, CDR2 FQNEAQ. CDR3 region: CASSSLRTGLRSEQYF. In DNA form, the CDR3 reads TGTGCCAGCAGCTCGCTTAGGACAGGGTTAAGGTCCGAGCAGTACTTC.

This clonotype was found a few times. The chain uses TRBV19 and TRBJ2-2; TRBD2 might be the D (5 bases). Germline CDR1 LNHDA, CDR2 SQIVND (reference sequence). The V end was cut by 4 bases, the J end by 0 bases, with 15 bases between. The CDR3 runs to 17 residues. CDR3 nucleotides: TGTGCCAGTAGTACCCTGGAGGCAGCACCGAACACCGGGGAGCTGTTTTTT. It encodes CASSTLEAAPNTGELFF.

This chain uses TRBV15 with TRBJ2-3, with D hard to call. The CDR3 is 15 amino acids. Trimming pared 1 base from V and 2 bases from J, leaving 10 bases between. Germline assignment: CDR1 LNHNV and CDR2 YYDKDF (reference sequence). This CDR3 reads CATSRAGVVTDTQYF. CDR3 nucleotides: TGTGCCACCAGCAGAGCCGGAGTTGTCACAGATACGCAGTATTTT.

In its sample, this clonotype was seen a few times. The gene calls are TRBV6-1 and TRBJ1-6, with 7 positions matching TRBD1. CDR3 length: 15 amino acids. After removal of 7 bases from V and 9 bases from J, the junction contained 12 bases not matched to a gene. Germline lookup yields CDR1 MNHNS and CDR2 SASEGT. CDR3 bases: TGTGCCAGCACCCAACAGGGGAGTAGGAGTTCACCCCTCCACTTT. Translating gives CASTQQGSRSSPLHF.

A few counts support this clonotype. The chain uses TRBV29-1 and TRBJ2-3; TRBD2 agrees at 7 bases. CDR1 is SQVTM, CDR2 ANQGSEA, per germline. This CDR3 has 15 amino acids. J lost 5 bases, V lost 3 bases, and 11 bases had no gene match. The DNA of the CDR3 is TGCAGCGTTGAGCGGAGCGGGGTCCCGGGAGATACGCAGTATTTT. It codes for CSVERSGVPGDTQYF.

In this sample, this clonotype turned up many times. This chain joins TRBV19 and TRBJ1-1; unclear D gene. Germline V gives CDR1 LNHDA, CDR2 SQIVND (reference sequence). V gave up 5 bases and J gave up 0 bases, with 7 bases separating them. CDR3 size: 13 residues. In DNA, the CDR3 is TGTGCCAGTAGTTTTTCTATGAACACTGAAGCTTTCTTT. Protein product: CASSFSMNTEAFF.

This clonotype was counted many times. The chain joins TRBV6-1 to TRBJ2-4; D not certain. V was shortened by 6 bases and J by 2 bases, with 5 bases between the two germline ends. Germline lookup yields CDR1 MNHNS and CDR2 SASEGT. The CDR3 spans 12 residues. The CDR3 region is CASRFPKNIQYF. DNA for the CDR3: TGTGCCAGCAGGTTCCCCAAAAACATTCAGTACTTC.

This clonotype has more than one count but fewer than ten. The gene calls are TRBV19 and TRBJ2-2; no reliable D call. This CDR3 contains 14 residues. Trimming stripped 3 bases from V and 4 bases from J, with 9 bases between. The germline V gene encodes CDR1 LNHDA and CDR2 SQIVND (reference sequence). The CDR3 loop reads CASSMYISTGELFF. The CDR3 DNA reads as TGTGCCAGTAGTATGTACATCAGCACCGGGGAGCTGTTTTTT.

CDR3: CSARDSGLAKNIQYF. In nucleotides, the CDR3 is TGCAGTGCTAGAGATTCAGGACTAGCCAAAAACATTCAGTACTTC. The chain joins TRBV20-1 to TRBJ2-4, with D perhaps TRBD2 (5 bases). Germline V gene sequence: CDR1 DFQATT, CDR2 SNEGSKA (reference sequence). The CDR3 spans 15 residues. With 0 bases removed from V and 0 bases from J, the gap between germline ends came to 9 bases.

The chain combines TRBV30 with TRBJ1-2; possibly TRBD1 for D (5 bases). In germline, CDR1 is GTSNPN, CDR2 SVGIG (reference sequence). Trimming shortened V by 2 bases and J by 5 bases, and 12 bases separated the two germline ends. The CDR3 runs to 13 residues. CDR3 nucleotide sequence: TGTGCCTGGAGTCTAGCAGGGTCGTATGGCTACACCTTC. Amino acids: CAWSLAGSYGYTF.

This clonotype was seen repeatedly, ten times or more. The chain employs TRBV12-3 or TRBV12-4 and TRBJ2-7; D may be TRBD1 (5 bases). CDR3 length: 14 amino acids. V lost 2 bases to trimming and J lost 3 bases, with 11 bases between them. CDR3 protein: CASSLSPGYYEQYV. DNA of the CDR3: TGTGCCAGCAGTTTAAGCCCAGGGTACTACGAGCAGTACGTC.

The chain's CDR3 is CASSNGQGRLEETQYF. The CDR3 DNA is TGCGCCAGCAGCAATGGACAGGGTCGATTGGAGGAGACCCAGTACTTC. This chain links TRBV4-1 with TRBJ2-5, with 8 bases identical to TRBD1. The CDR3 is 16 residues long. Germline-derived CDR1 and CDR2 are MGHRA and YSYEKL. Trimming at V came to 5 bases and at J to 5 bases, leaving 13 bases not matched to a gene.

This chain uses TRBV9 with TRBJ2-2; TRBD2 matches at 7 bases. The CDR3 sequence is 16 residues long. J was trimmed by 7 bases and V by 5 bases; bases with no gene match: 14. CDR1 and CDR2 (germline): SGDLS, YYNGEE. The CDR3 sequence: CASRARGGRTGGELFF. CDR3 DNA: TGTGCCAGCAGGGCCCGGGGCGGGAGAACAGGCGGGGAGCTGTTTTTT.

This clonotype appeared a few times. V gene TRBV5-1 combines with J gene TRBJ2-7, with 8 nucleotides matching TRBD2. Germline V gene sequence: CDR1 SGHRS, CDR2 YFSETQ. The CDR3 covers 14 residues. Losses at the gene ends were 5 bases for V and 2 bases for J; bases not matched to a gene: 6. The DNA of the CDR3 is TGCGCCAGCAGGCTTGAGCGGGGGACCTACGAGCAGTACTTC. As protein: CASRLERGTYEQYF.

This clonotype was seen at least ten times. The CDR3 region is CASSVVPAETQYF. CDR3 DNA: TGTGCCAGCAGTGTTGTCCCGGCCGAGACCCAGTACTTC. The genes are TRBV2 and TRBJ2-5, with no clear D. This CDR3 spans 13 amino acids. The V and J ends lost 4 bases and 5 bases respectively, with 11 bases between them. CDR1 SNHLY and CDR2 FYNNEI come from the germline V gene. The whole variable domain, remainder taken from reference TRBV2 and TRBJ2-5, is EPEVTQTPSHQVTQMGQEVILRCVPISNHLYFYWYRQILGQKVEFLVSFYNNEISEKSEIFDDQFSVERPDGSNFTLKIRSTKLEDSAMYFCASSVVPAETQYFGPGTRLLVL.

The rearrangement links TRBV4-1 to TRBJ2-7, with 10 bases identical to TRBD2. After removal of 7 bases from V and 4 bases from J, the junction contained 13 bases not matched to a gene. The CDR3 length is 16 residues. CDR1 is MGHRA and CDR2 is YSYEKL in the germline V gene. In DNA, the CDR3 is TGCGCCAGCAAATGGGAGCGGGAGGGCCTTGGTTACGAGCAGTACTTC. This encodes CASKWEREGLGYEQYF.

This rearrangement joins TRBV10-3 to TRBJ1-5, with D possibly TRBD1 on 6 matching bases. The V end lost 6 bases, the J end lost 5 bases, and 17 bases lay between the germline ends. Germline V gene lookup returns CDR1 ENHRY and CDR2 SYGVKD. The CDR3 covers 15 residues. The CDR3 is CAISPDRRRDQPQHF. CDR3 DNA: TGTGCCATCAGCCCCGACAGGCGTAGGGATCAGCCCCAGCATTTT.

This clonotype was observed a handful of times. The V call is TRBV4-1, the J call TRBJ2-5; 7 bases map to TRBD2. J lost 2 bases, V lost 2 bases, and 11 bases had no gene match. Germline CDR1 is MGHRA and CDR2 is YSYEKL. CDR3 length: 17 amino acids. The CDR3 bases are TGCGCCAGCAGCCAAAGTGGGGAGGGGCCCCTGCAAGAGACCCAGTACTTC. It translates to CASSQSGEGPLQETQYF.

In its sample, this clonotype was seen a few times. The CDR3 DNA sequence: TGCGCCAGCAGCTTGGGGCGGGAGAGGTCCTACGAGCAGTACTTC. Protein: CASSLGRERSYEQYF. The chain joins TRBV5-1 to TRBJ2-7; TRBD2 agrees at 7 bases. The trim removed 0 bases at V and 1 base at J, leaving 4 bases unmatched. This CDR3 has 15 residues. Per germline, CDR1 SGHRS and CDR2 YFSETQ. Together with reference TRBV5-1 and TRBJ2-7, the CDR3 gives the full variable domain: KAGVTQTPRYLIKTRGQQVTLSCSPISGHRSVSWYQQTPGQGLQFLFEYFSETQRNKGNFPGRFSGRQFSNSRSEMNVSTLELGDSALYLCASSLGRERSYEQYFGPGTRLTVT.

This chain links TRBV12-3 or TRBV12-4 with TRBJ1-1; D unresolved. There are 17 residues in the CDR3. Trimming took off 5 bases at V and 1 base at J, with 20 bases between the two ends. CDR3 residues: CASSVRTSIVSNTEAFF. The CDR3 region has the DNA TGTGCCAGCAGTGTAAGGACTTCGATCGTTTCGAACACTGAAGCTTTCTTT.